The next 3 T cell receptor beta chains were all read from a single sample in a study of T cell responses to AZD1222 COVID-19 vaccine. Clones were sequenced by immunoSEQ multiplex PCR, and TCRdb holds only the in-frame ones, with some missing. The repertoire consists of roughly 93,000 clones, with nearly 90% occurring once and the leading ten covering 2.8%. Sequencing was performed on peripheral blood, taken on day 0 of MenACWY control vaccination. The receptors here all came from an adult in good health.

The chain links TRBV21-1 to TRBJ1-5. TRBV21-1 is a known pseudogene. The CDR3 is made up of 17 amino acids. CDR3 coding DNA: TGTGCCAGCAGCAAAGCGATGGTGCGAAGAAGCAATCAGCCCCAGCATTTT. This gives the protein CASSKAMVRRSNQPQHF.

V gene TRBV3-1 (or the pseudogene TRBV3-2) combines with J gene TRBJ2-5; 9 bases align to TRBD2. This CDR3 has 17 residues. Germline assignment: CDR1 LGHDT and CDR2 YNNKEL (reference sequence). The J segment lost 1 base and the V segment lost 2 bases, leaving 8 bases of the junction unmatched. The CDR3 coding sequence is TGTGCCAGCAGCCAACAAGAGACAGCGGGGGGCCAAGAGACCCAGTACTTC. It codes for CASSQQETAGGQETQYF.

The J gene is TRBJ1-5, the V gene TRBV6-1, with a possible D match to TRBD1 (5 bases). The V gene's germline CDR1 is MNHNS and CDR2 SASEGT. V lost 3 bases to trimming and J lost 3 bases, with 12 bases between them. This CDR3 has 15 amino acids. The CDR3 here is CASSDGTVNNQPQHF. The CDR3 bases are TGTGCCAGCAGTGATGGGACGGTAAACAATCAGCCCCAGCATTTT.